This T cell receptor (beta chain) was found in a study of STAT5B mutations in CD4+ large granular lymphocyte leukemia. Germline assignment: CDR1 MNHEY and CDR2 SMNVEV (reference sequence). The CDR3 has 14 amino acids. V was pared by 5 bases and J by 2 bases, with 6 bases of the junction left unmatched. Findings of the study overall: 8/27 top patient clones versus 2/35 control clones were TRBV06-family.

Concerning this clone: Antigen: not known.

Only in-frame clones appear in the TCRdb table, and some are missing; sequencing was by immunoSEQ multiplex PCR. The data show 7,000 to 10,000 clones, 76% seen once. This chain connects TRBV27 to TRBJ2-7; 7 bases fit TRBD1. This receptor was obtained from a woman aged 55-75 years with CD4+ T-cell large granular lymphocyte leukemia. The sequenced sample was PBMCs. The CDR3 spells CASSTPGQTYEQYF. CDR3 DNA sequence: TGTGCCAGCAGTACTCCGGGACAGACCTACGAGCAGTACTTC.